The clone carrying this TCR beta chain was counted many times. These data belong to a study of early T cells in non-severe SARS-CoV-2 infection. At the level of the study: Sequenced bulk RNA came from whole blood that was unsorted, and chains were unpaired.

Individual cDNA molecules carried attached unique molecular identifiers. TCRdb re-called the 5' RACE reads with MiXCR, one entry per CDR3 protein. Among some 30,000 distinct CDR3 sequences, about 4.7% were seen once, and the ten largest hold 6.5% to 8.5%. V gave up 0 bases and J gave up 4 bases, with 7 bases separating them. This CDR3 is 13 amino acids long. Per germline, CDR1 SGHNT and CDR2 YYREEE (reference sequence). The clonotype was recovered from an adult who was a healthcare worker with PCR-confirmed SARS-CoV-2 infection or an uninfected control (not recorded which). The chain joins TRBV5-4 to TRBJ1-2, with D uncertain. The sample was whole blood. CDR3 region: CASSLGGSYGYTF. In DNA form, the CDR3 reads TGTGCCAGCAGCTTGGGGGGTAGCTATGGCTACACCTTC.